One and the same sample provided the 7 T cell receptor beta chains below, sequenced in a study of blood T cell repertoires in COVID-19. The table came from immunoSEQ multiplex PCR; TCRdb's copy has only in-frame clones and leaves some out. The data show 100,000 to 150,000 clones, roughly nine tenths seen once. The sequencing sample was made of peripheral blood. The receptor source for this set is a man aged 60 to 75 with COVID-19, enrolled during active disease.

V usage is TRBV30 and J usage is TRBJ1-2; D unclear. V lost 3 bases, J lost 7 bases, and 15 bases lay in between. Per the germline V gene, CDR1 is GTSNPN and CDR2 is SVGIG (reference sequence). This CDR3 has 13 residues. CDR3 DNA sequence: TGTGCCTGGAGGCAATTGGGCAGCTCTGGCTACACCTTC. Translation: CAWRQLGSSGYTF.

This sequence joins TRBV7-9 and TRBJ1-4, with D perhaps matching TRBD1 (5 bases). The CDR3 extends over 14 amino acids. Germline V gene data show CDR1 as SEHNR and CDR2 as FQNEAQ (reference sequence). The CDR3: CAGTEGSDGEKLFF. The DNA of the CDR3 is TGTGCTGGGACGGAGGGCTCAGATGGTGAAAAACTGTTTTTT.

This chain joins TRBV29-1 and TRBJ2-2; possibly TRBD2 for D (5 bases). Between the trimmed V and J ends, which lost 4 bases and 0 bases, there was a span of 9 bases. The V gene's germline CDR1 is SQVTM and CDR2 ANQGSEA. The CDR3 loop spans 14 amino acids. The CDR3 spells CSVGGLANTGELFF. For the CDR3, the DNA is TGCAGCGTTGGTGGACTCGCGAACACCGGGGAGCTGTTTTTT.

This rearrangement joins TRBV19 to TRBJ2-1; a weak D match, TRBD2 (5 bases). There are 13 residues in the CDR3. The V and J ends lost 3 bases and 8 bases respectively, with 11 bases between them. CDR1 and CDR2 (germline): LNHDA, SQIVND (reference sequence). In DNA form, the CDR3 reads TGTGCCAGTAGTATTGAGACGAGGGATGAGCAGTTCTTC. This codes for CASSIETRDEQFF.

This clone came up once. The CDR3 reads CASSPRGEAVYTGELFF. CDR3 sequence (DNA): TGTGCCAGCAGCCCCCGAGGGGAGGCAGTTTACACCGGGGAGCTGTTTTTT. The chain is built from TRBV9 and TRBJ2-2; a possible D gene is TRBD2 (6 bases). The CDR3 totals 17 residues. The V and J ends lost 4 bases and 3 bases respectively, with 19 bases between them. Germline CDR1 SGDLS, CDR2 YYNGEE.

This clone was seen only a few times. The chain carries TRBV11-2 and TRBJ2-2, with D possibly being TRBD1 (6 bases). Germline CDR1 is SGHAT and CDR2 is FQNNGV. V dropped 4 bases and J dropped 4 bases, with 13 bases sitting between them. The CDR3 runs to 15 residues. The CDR3 DNA reads TGTGCCAGCAGCTCCACAGGGAGACCCACCGGGGAGCTGTTTTTT. This translates into CASSSTGRPTGELFF.

This chain joins TRBV2 and TRBJ1-1; D perhaps matches TRBD1 (5 bases). Trimming pared 8 bases from V and 0 bases from J, leaving 10 bases between. Per the germline V gene, CDR1 is SNHLY and CDR2 is FYNNEI. This CDR3 is built from 13 residues. The DNA of the CDR3 is TGTGCCAGCGGGGCACAAGTGAACACTGAAGCTTTCTTT. Its translation: CASGAQVNTEAFF.